These 24 T cell receptor beta chains came from one sample sequenced in a study of T cells in narcolepsy. TCRdb keeps only in-frame clones here, not all; method: immunoSEQ multiplex PCR. The repertoire holds about 34,000 clones, 80% to 85% seen once, with around 2.5% in the top ten. Input material: CD45RA- memory CD4+ T cells from PBMCs. The receptors here all came from a human donor with narcolepsy.

The rearrangement joins TRBV30 to TRBJ1-3; 7 nucleotides align to TRBD1. J gave up 2 bases and V 0 bases, and 4 bases lay outside the gene matches. CDR3 length: 15 amino acids. CDR1 is GTSNPN, CDR2 SVGIG, per germline (reference sequence). CDR3 coding DNA: TGTGCCTGGAGTGTAGGAGGGGGCGCTGGAAACACCATATATTTT. As protein: CAWSVGGGAGNTIYF.

This clone was seen a handful of times. The chain has TRBV6-4 and TRBJ2-3; 7 positions agree with TRBD1. In germline, CDR1 is MRHNA, CDR2 SNTAGT. V dropped 5 bases and J dropped 1; count of bases not matched to a gene: 12. This CDR3 has 17 residues. CDR3 in amino acids: CASSPISGTVGTDTQYF. CDR3 bases: TGTGCCAGCAGTCCCATTTCCGGGACAGTAGGCACAGATACGCAGTATTTT.

The J gene is TRBJ1-2, the V gene TRBV7-2; no firm D call. Germline V gene lookup returns CDR1 SGHTA and CDR2 FQGNSA. This CDR3 is 12 amino acids long. V lost 4 bases and J 7 bases, leaving 10 bases between the germline ends. CDR3 bases: TGTGCCAGCAGCTCTCAGGTGGCTGGCTACACCTTC. Protein sequence: CASSSQVAGYTF.

The chain joins TRBV25-1 to TRBJ1-1; D is uncertain. The CDR3 has 14 amino acids. Trimming pared 4 bases from V and 0 bases from J, leaving 9 bases between. From germline, CDR1 is MGHDK and CDR2 SYGVNS. The CDR3 nucleotides read TGTGCCAGCAGTGCTCCGGGTTTGAACACTGAAGCTTTCTTT. This sequence encodes CASSAPGLNTEAFF.

A few counts support this clone. This chain connects TRBV2 to TRBJ1-5; D unresolved. V was shortened by 5 bases and J by 0 bases, with 8 bases between the two germline ends. The V gene's germline CDR1 is SNHLY and CDR2 FYNNEI. CDR3 length equals 14 residues. The CDR3 nucleotides are TGTGCCAGCAGTAACAGATATAGCAATCAGCCCCAGCATTTT. This gives the protein CASSNRYSNQPQHF.

The chain couples TRBV4-3 to TRBJ2-2; D is perhaps TRBD1 (6 bases). Trimming pared 1 base from V and 0 bases from J, leaving 15 bases between. Per germline, CDR1 LGHNA and CDR2 YSLEER. The CDR3 is made up of 18 amino acids. CDR3: CASSQAPTRTANTGELFF. CDR3 nucleotides: TGCGCCAGCAGCCAAGCCCCGACCAGGACAGCGAACACCGGGGAGCTGTTTTTT.

The chain recombines TRBV18 with TRBJ2-7; the match to TRBD2 covers 14 bases. From germline, CDR1 is KGHSH and CDR2 LQKENI. Germline trimming cut 6 bases from V and 7 bases from J; bases unmatched to any gene: 8. This CDR3 has 15 residues. The DNA of the CDR3 is TGTGCCAGCTCCGAGGGACTAGCGGGGGCGGATGAGCAGTACTTC. Translation gives CASSEGLAGADEQYF.

The CDR3 DNA sequence: TGTGCCAGCAGTGGATCTAGGGGGCGCGAGACCCAGTACTTC. It encodes CASSGSRGRETQYF. The chain has TRBV27 and TRBJ2-5; 7 nucleotides align to TRBD1. CDR3 length: 14 residues. V lost 5 bases and J lost 5; bases outside the gene matches: 8. Germline assignment: CDR1 MNHEY and CDR2 SMNVEV (reference sequence).

The V gene is TRBV5-1, the J gene TRBJ1-1; TRBD1 agrees at 7 bases. J lost 1 base, V lost 1 base, and 1 base had no gene match. This CDR3 comprises 14 residues. CDR1 and CDR2 (germline): SGHRS, YFSETQ. The CDR3 reads CASSLSGGNTEAFF. The CDR3, as DNA: TGCGCCAGCAGCTTGTCAGGGGGGAACACTGAAGCTTTCTTT.

The CDR3 spells CASSLESGGADTQYF. CDR3 coding DNA: TGTGCCAGCAGCTTGGAGAGCGGGGGGGCAGATACGCAGTATTTT. The chain links TRBV5-6 to TRBJ2-3; 10 nucleotides align to TRBD2. Losses at the gene ends were 0 bases for V and 4 bases for J; bases not matched to a gene: 2. The CDR3 runs to 15 residues. CDR1 and CDR2 (germline): SGHDT, YYEEEE.

The chain combines TRBV10-3 with TRBJ2-1; no firm D call. Germline V lookup: CDR1 ENHRY, CDR2 SYGVKD. The CDR3 runs to 15 residues. V lost 4 bases and J lost 5, with 15 bases in between. The CDR3 is CAISGARPVDNEQFF. DNA for the CDR3: TGTGCCATCAGTGGCGCCAGACCCGTGGACAATGAGCAGTTCTTC.

The rearrangement links TRBV5-4 to TRBJ1-5; the D gene is possibly TRBD1 (5 bases). The CDR3 is made up of 15 amino acids. Trimming pared 4 bases from V and 7 bases from J, leaving 18 bases between. Germline CDR1 reads SGHNT; CDR2 reads YYREEE (reference sequence). The CDR3 region has the DNA TGTGCCAGCAGCCAAGATAGTAGGGGAGACCAGCCCCAGCATTTT. Its protein product is CASSQDSRGDQPQHF.

The V call is TRBV21-1, the J call TRBJ2-5. TRBV21-1 is annotated as a pseudogene. The CDR3 covers 20 residues. CDR3 bases: TGTGCCAGCAGCCCCCGGGTGCTCTGCCCTACGGACCATCAGGCGAAGACCCAGTACTTC. The encoded protein is CASSPRVLCPTDHQAKTQYF.

This clone showed up just a few times. This rearrangement joins TRBV6-6 to TRBJ1-1, with D unresolved. The V gene's germline CDR1 is MNHNY and CDR2 SVGAGI (reference sequence). V was pared by 7 bases and J by 1 base, with 10 bases between. The CDR3 spans 13 residues. CDR3 coding DNA: TGTGCCAGCACCGAAGTCTCGAACACTGAAGCTTTCTTT. Translating it yields CASTEVSNTEAFF.

The gene calls are TRBV2 and TRBJ2-7, with 9 bases fitting TRBD1. Per germline, CDR1 SNHLY and CDR2 FYNNEI. V lost 6 bases, J lost 6 bases, and 3 bases stayed unmatched. This CDR3 contains 12 residues. CDR3 region: CASRETGGEQYF. The CDR3 DNA reads as TGTGCCAGCAGGGAGACAGGGGGCGAGCAGTACTTC.

This clone appeared once. The genes are TRBV19 and TRBJ1-5; weak D call: TRBD1 (5 bases). Germline CDR1 is LNHDA and CDR2 is SQIVND (reference sequence). The V gene lost 5 bases and the J gene lost 11 bases, with 22 bases spanning the gap. The CDR3 runs to 15 residues. CDR3 amino acids: CASSGVARDFWAQHF. The CDR3 nucleotides read TGTGCCAGTAGTGGCGTAGCTCGGGACTTTTGGGCCCAGCATTTT. Full variable domain (rest looked up from reference TRBV19 and TRBJ1-5): DGGITQSPKYLFRKEGQNVTLSCEQNLNHDAMYWYRQDPGQGLRLIYYSQIVNDFQKGDIAEGYSVSREKKESFPLTVTSAQKNPTAFYLCASSGVARDFWAQHFGDGTRLSIL.

V gene TRBV13 combines with J gene TRBJ1-1; the D gene is possibly TRBD1 (5 bases). From germline, CDR1 is PRHDT and CDR2 FYEKMQ (reference sequence). The CDR3 is 16 residues long. The V end was cut by 5 bases, the J end by 4 bases, with 20 bases between. The CDR3 DNA is TGTGCCAGCAGCCAAGGAAATACAAGAGGGGCCACTGAAGCTTTCTTT. This gives the protein CASSQGNTRGATEAFF.

The rearrangement uses TRBV18 and TRBJ2-7; D tentatively fits TRBD1 or TRBD2 (6 bases each). In germline, CDR1 is KGHSH, CDR2 LQKENI. This CDR3 has 14 amino acids. The V end lost 2 bases, the J end lost 2 bases, and 10 bases lay between the germline ends. The CDR3 loop is CASSPERGAYEQYF. CDR3 bases: TGTGCCAGCTCACCAGAGAGGGGGGCCTACGAGCAGTACTTC.

The rearrangement joins TRBV19 to TRBJ1-4; D is ambiguous. Germline values: CDR1 LNHDA, CDR2 SQIVND (reference sequence). Trimming shortened V by 4 bases and J by 4 bases, and 7 bases separated the two germline ends. This CDR3 is built from 13 residues. The CDR3 coding sequence is TGTGCCAGTAGTAGACGGCTTAATGAAAAACTGTTTTTT. This sequence encodes CASSRRLNEKLFF.

The J gene is TRBJ1-3, the V gene TRBV6-6; D is possibly TRBD1 (5 bases). Trimming took off 2 bases at V and 0 bases at J, with 11 bases between the two ends. Germline V gene lookup returns CDR1 MNHNY and CDR2 SVGAGI (reference sequence). The CDR3 spans 16 residues. The CDR3 DNA sequence: TGTGCCAGCAGTTACGGGGGACTAAACTCTGGAAACACCATATATTTT. Amino acid sequence: CASSYGGLNSGNTIYF.

This chain links TRBV29-1 with TRBJ2-7; the D call may be TRBD1 or TRBD2 (5 bases each). Trimming cost V 0 bases and J 9 bases, with 9 bases left between them. CDR1 is SQVTM and CDR2 is ANQGSEA in the germline V gene. CDR3 length equals 11 residues. The chain's CDR3 is CSVEDGDLQYF. CDR3 coding DNA: TGCAGCGTTGAAGATGGGGACCTGCAGTACTTC.

The chain recombines TRBV30 with TRBJ2-2; 13 bases fit TRBD2. Germline assignment: CDR1 GTSNPN and CDR2 SVGIG (reference sequence). This CDR3 contains 18 residues. The ends lost 1 base at V and 4 bases at J; junction bases unmatched: 9. The chain's CDR3 is CAWSGRTSGSGVTGELFF. CDR3 DNA: TGTGCCTGGAGTGGGAGGACTAGCGGGAGCGGTGTCACCGGGGAGCTGTTTTTT.

This sequence joins TRBV19 and TRBJ2-5, with a weak D call TRBD1 (7 bases). The end of the DNA fits TRBJ2-7 better, so the J call may be wrong. The CDR3 has 13 residues. The germline V gene encodes CDR1 LNHDA and CDR2 SQIVND (reference sequence). CDR3: CATGGQSSYEQYF. The CDR3 DNA reads TGTGCCACCGGGGGACAGAGCTCCTACGAGCAGTACTTC.

This clone was found once. The CDR3 nucleotides are TGTGCCAGCAGTACCGGGACTAGCGGGTGGGGGAAAGAAGAGCTGTTTTTT. It specifies CASSTGTSGWGKEELFF. The chain uses TRBV2 and TRBJ2-2; 12 nucleotides match TRBD2. J gave up 11 bases and V 5 bases, and 15 bases lay outside the gene matches. Per germline, CDR1 SNHLY and CDR2 FYNNEI. This CDR3 is 17 amino acids long.